This T cell receptor (beta chain) was identified during a study of breast tumors, draining lymph nodes, adjacent tissues (dated by TCRdb to 2016 to 2017). Turning to the overall study: The study compared TCR beta repertoires across tumor, adjacent nontumor tissue and axillary lymph nodes from breast cancer patients. In human breast cancer, the study set out to assess how tumor, surrounding tissue and draining lymph node repertoires relate to one another and whether T cells might be exchanged between them.

Study-wide conclusions, independent of this receptor: The data were judged consistent with most tumor T cells deriving from the lymph node and then expanding within tumor tissue. The conclusion that tumor T cells originate in lymph nodes was framed as consistent with a hypothesis rather than directly demonstrated. Tumor T-cell repertoires showed less diversity than lymph node repertoires and more diversity than nontumor tissue repertoires, and tumor T-cell repertoires showed preferential V and J gene usage. In luminal-like breast cancer, tumor and nontumor tissue repertoires resembled each other significantly more than in basal-like breast cancer.

TCRdb records Illumina HiSeq 2000 as the sequencer. TCR beta chain libraries were generated by multiplex PCR amplification. The amplified TCR beta chain products were analyzed by high-throughput sequencing. TCRdb redid the processing of the public reads, applying fastp at Q25 and MiXCR, and retained in-frame beta chains. Each record represents a unique CDR3 protein, reported with the most common genes and DNA among its rows. This sample lists over 250,000 distinct CDR3 sequences; about 30% were detected once. Under 1.2% of the sample rests with the top ten. As concerns this clonotype: Its antigen specificity is not known. Qualities for individual bases were not recorded, and no much larger clone is one base off.

Lymph node samples were obtained from the axillary draining lymph nodes of breast cancer patients. From the germline V gene, CDR1 is MNHNS and CDR2 is SASEGT. The CDR3 runs 15 residues from the cysteine to the phenylalanine. Only the CDR3 DNA stays, 45 bases, in frame from base 1. The V end loses 6 bases and the J end loses 0 bases, and a stretch of 12 bases separates them. The sequence derives from a female donor with breast cancer. Some clones in this sample may be carry-over from other donors' samples. The chain couples TRBV6-1 to TRBJ1-3, with the D gene call left open. Sequencing was done on a sample of axillary lymph node tissue. For the CDR3, the sequence is CASSARDFSGNTIYF. The DNA sequence follows: TGTGCCAGCAGCGCTCGGGATTTCTCTGGAAACACCATATATTTT.